Listed below are T cell receptor beta chains from one sample, sequenced in a study of shared clonotypes between healthy human individuals. Profiled with immunoSEQ multiplex PCR; TCRdb holds only in-frame clones, not every one. The profile covers approximately 2.5 million clones, with around 94% appearing a single time and around 0.15% taken by the ten largest. Material for sequencing was naive CD4+ T cells sorted from blood. The origin of the receptors is a man between 18 and 29 years old in good health. The CDR3 runs from the conserved cysteine through the conserved F or W. D genes are given only for firm matches. The size field is filled for only some rows; it gives once, few, many or a size class.

TRBV5-6,NA,NA,TRBJ1-2,CASSPRDTHWHGYTF,TGTGCCAGCAGCCCCCGGGACACGCATTGGCATGGCTACACCTTC
TRBV7-2,TRBD1,once,TRBJ1-6,CASSLAGQGSYYNSPLHF,TGTGCCAGCAGCTTAGCGGGACAGGGCTCCTACTATAATTCACCCCTCCACTTT
TRBV6-5,NA,NA,TRBJ1-6,CASSYGTPNSPLHF,TGTGCCAGCAGTTACGGAACTCCCAATTCACCCCTCCACTTT
TRBV9,NA,once,TRBJ1-3,CASSASWGTDSGNTIYF,TGTGCCAGCAGCGCCTCGTGGGGCACAGACTCTGGAAACACCATATATTTT
TRBV25-1,TRBD1,NA,TRBJ1-6,CASSGGQAQGSPLHF,TGTGCCAGCAGCGGTGGACAGGCCCAAGGGTCACCCCTCCACTTT
TRBV6-4,NA,few,TRBJ1-6,CASSEEINSPLHF,TGTGCCAGCAGTGAGGAGATTAATTCACCCCTCCACTTT
TRBV5-1,NA,NA,TRBJ2-1,CASSLVPKGEQFF,TGCGCCAGCAGCTTGGTCCCTAAGGGTGAGCAGTTCTTC
TRBV20-1,NA,NA,TRBJ1-2,CSAKGGDGYTF,TGCAGTGCTAAAGGGGGAGATGGCTACACCTTC
TRBV6-6,NA,NA,TRBJ1-4,CASSYGDTATNEKLFF,TGTGCCAGCAGTTACGGAGACACTGCAACTAATGAAAAACTGTTTTTT
TRBV14,NA,NA,TRBJ1-2,CASSQMDLYGYTF,TGTGCCAGCAGCCAGATGGACCTCTATGGCTACACCTTC
TRBV30,NA,NA,TRBJ2-5,CAWSSEGGYQETQYF,TGTGCCTGGAGTTCGGAGGGGGGGTACCAAGAGACCCAGTACTTC
TRBV5-4,TRBD1,NA,TRBJ2-3,CASSPNPGQGFTDTQYF,TGTGCCAGCAGCCCTAACCCGGGACAGGGATTCACAGATACGCAGTATTTT
TRBV5-6,TRBD1,NA,TRBJ2-7,CASSLMDRAYEQYF,TGTGCCAGCAGCTTGATGGACAGGGCCTACGAGCAGTACTTC
TRBV2,NA,NA,TRBJ2-7,CASKVYDEQYF,TGTGCCAGCAAGGTCTACGACGAGCAGTACTTC
TRBV29-1,NA,few,TRBJ1-1,CSVEYWGLRGTEAFF,TGCAGCGTTGAATACTGGGGGTTAAGGGGCACTGAAGCTTTCTTT
TRBV7-8,TRBD1,NA,TRBJ2-5,CASSLDRQETQYF,TGTGCCAGCAGTCTGGACAGGCAAGAGACCCAGTACTTC
TRBV11-2,NA,NA,TRBJ1-5,CASSWTSNQPQHF,TGTGCCAGCAGCTGGACCTCCAATCAGCCCCAGCATTTT
TRBV12-5,TRBD1,NA,TRBJ1-2,CASGPGQGMSGYTF,TGTGCTAGTGGCCCCGGACAGGGGATGAGCGGCTACACCTTC
TRBV27,NA,NA,TRBJ1-4,CASSFRDNEKLFF,TGTGCCAGCAGTTTCCGGGATAATGAAAAACTGTTTTTT
TRBV9,NA,NA,TRBJ2-7,CASSVATGDTYEQYF,TGTGCCAGCAGCGTAGCTACAGGTGATACCTACGAGCAGTACTTC
TRBV28,NA,NA,TRBJ1-1,CASSPRRGTAFF,TGTGCCAGCAGCCCGAGGAGGGGAACAGCTTTCTTT
TRBV4-3,NA,NA,TRBJ2-7,CASSQESGRGEQYF,TGCGCCAGCAGCCAAGAGAGCGGCCGGGGCGAGCAGTACTTC
TRBV18,TRBD2,NA,TRBJ2-5,CASSPRLAGIQIKETQYF,TGTGCCAGCTCACCCCGGCTAGCGGGTATCCAAATAAAGGAGACCCAGTACTTC
TRBV4-1,NA,NA,TRBJ1-1,CASSQAKGVKGAEAFF,TGCGCCAGCAGCCAAGCCAAAGGGGTTAAGGGGGCTGAAGCTTTCTTT
TRBV7-2,NA,once,TRBJ1-5,CASSYSPGGPQHF,TGTGCCAGCAGCTACTCCCCGGGAGGGCCCCAGCATTTT
TRBV6-1,TRBD1,NA,TRBJ1-1,CASRLMTGGATEAFF,TGTGCCAGCAGACTTATGACAGGGGGCGCGACTGAAGCTTTCTTT
TRBV19,TRBD1,NA,TRBJ1-4,CASSPADRPATNEKLFF,TGTGCCAGTAGTCCGGCGGACAGGCCAGCAACTAATGAAAAACTGTTTTTT
TRBV6-6,NA,NA,TRBJ2-2,CASRDTGGRTGELFF,TGTGCCAGCAGGGATACGGGGGGCCGAACCGGGGAGCTGTTTTTT
TRBV11-2,TRBD1,NA,TRBJ1-5,CASSRNFPTGEGNQPQHF,TGTGCCAGCAGCCGGAATTTCCCCACAGGGGAGGGCAATCAGCCCCAGCATTTT
TRBV5-1,NA,once,TRBJ2-5,CASSLAGGRGETQYF,TGCGCCAGCAGCTTGGCGGGGGGCAGGGGAGAGACCCAGTACTTC
TRBV4-3,TRBD1,NA,TRBJ2-2,CASSRDRATGELFF,TGCGCCAGCAGCCGGGACAGGGCCACCGGGGAGCTGTTTTTT
TRBV20-1,NA,NA,TRBJ1-2,CSALDLMGYTF,TGCAGTGCTCTGGATCTGATGGGCTACACCTTC
TRBV15,NA,NA,TRBJ1-1,CATSRVGDTTEAFF,TGTGCCACCAGCAGAGTTGGGGATACCACTGAAGCTTTCTTT
TRBV7-6,NA,NA,TRBJ2-1,CASSLLEGIYEQFF,TGTGCCAGCAGCCTCCTCGAAGGGATCTATGAGCAGTTCTTC
TRBV5-4,TRBD1,NA,TRBJ2-6,CASFRTGTGANVLTF,TGTGCCAGCTTTAGGACAGGGACTGGGGCCAACGTCCTGACTTTC
TRBV6-5,TRBD1,NA,TRBJ2-7,CASSDPGQGTYEQYF,TGTGCCAGCAGCGATCCGGGACAGGGGACCTACGAGCAGTACTTC
TRBV5-1,NA,NA,TRBJ1-6,CASSPGEGVSPLHF,TGCGCCAGCAGCCCGGGTGAGGGGGTCTCACCCCTCCACTTT
TRBV5-1,NA,few,TRBJ2-5,CASTPDYGKGQTQYF,TGCGCCAGCACCCCGGACTATGGGAAGGGACAGACCCAGTACTTC
TRBV5-1,TRBD1,NA,TRBJ1-1,CASSLFSLPGGPSTEAFF,TGCGCCAGCAGCTTGTTTTCGTTGCCAGGGGGCCCCTCCACTGAAGCTTTCTTT
TRBV25-1,TRBD1,NA,TRBJ2-7,CASSEADRAYEQYF,TGTGCCAGCAGTGAGGCCGACAGGGCCTACGAGCAGTACTTC
TRBV28,NA,NA,TRBJ1-4,CATGWSGLEKLFF,TGTGCCACGGGCTGGTCAGGATTAGAAAAACTGTTTTTT
TRBV5-1,NA,once,TRBJ2-2,CASSQQGWNTGELFF,TGCGCCAGCAGCCAACAGGGCTGGAACACCGGGGAGCTGTTTTTT
TRBV6-1,TRBD1,NA,TRBJ2-5,CASSHRGPVETQYF,TGTGCCAGCAGCCACAGGGGGCCGGTAGAGACCCAGTACTTC
TRBV7-2,NA,NA,TRBJ1-2,CASSLAGNYGYTF,TGTGCCAGCAGCTTAGCAGGGAACTATGGCTACACCTTC
TRBV5-1,TRBD2,NA,TRBJ2-7,CASSLDGGGINYEQYF,TGCGCCAGCAGCTTGGATGGCGGGGGGATCAACTACGAGCAGTACTTC
TRBV6-5,NA,once,TRBJ1-1,CASRRGAPTEAFF,TGTGCCAGCAGACGGGGGGCGCCCACTGAAGCTTTCTTT
TRBV9,NA,once,TRBJ1-6,CASSVRDGYNSPLHF,TGTGCCAGCAGCGTAAGGGACGGATATAATTCACCCCTCCACTTT
TRBV5-1,TRBD2,NA,TRBJ2-5,CASSLGGTSSETQYF,TGCGCCAGCAGCTTGGGCGGGACTAGCTCGGAGACCCAGTACTTC
TRBV7-9,NA,NA,TRBJ2-5,CASSLRIPGSGETQYF,TGTGCCAGCAGCTTAAGGATTCCGGGGTCGGGCGAGACCCAGTACTTC
TRBV15,NA,NA,TRBJ2-1,CATSRDLSNEQFF,TGTGCCACCAGCAGAGATCTTAGCAATGAGCAGTTCTTC
TRBV9,TRBD2,NA,TRBJ2-1,CASSPGTSSSYNEQFF,TGTGCCAGCAGCCCAGGGACTAGCAGCTCCTACAATGAGCAGTTCTTC
TRBV4-3,NA,NA,TRBJ2-1,CASSQDISPKANEQFF,TGCGCCAGCAGCCAAGATATCAGCCCCAAGGCCAATGAGCAGTTCTTC
TRBV5-6,NA,NA,TRBJ1-1,CASSHPLYTEAFF,TGTGCCAGCAGCCACCCATTATACACTGAAGCTTTCTTT
TRBV2,NA,NA,TRBJ1-1,CASTKAGSNTEAFF,TGTGCCAGCACCAAGGCGGGGTCCAACACTGAAGCTTTCTTT